The 23 T cell receptor beta chains below were found in one sample sequenced in a study of T cell repertoires and HLA-DP antigens. Sequencing used immunoSEQ multiplex PCR; TCRdb keeps in-frame clones, though not all of them. This table has approximately 90,000 clones, about nine tenths appearing once. These TCRs are of unknown antigen specificity. The sequenced sample was CD4+ T cells from PBMCs. Every receptor here comes from a middle-aged man in good health and CMV-seronegative.

The V gene is TRBV5-1, the J gene TRBJ1-2; 11 nucleotides match TRBD1. Germline loops: CDR1 SGHRS, CDR2 YFSETQ. This CDR3 is 16 amino acids long. Trimming cost V 4 bases and J 2 bases; bases outside gene matches: 7. Written as DNA, the CDR3 is TGCGCCAGCAGCCAAGGACAGGGGGCTTTAAACTATGGCTACACCTTC. Residues: CASSQGQGALNYGYTF.

The gene calls are TRBV30 and TRBJ2-2, with a possible D match to TRBD1 (6 bases). There are 13 residues in the CDR3. V was clipped by 2 bases and J by 8 bases, with 12 bases between them. Germline V gene data show CDR1 as GTSNPN and CDR2 as SVGIG (reference sequence). Written as DNA, the CDR3 is TGTGCCTGGAGTCCTTCAGGGGTTGGGGAGCTGTTTTTT. Its translation: CAWSPSGVGELFF. Combining the CDR3 with reference TRBV30 and TRBJ2-2 gives the whole variable domain SQTIHQWPATLVQPVGSPLSLECTVEGTSNPNLYWYRQAAGRGLQLLFYSVGIGQISSEVPQNLSASRPQDRQFILSSKKLLLSDSGFYLCAWSPSGVGELFFGEGSRLTVL.

The chain has TRBV7-9 and TRBJ2-4; D is possibly TRBD2 (6 bases). Trimming left V 5 bases short and J 1 base short, with 15 bases between. The CDR3 runs 16 residues. Germline V gives CDR1 SEHNR, CDR2 FQNEAQ (reference sequence). In DNA form, the CDR3 reads TGTGCCAGCAGCCCGGTCCGGGAGCGGGCCAAAAACATTCAGTACTTC. It specifies CASSPVRERAKNIQYF. Based on the CDR3 plus reference TRBV7-9 and TRBJ2-4, the full variable domain is DTGVSQNPRHKITKRGQNVTFRCDPISEHNRLYWYRQTLGQGPEFLTYFQNEAQLEKSRLLSDRFSAERPKGSFSTLEIQRTEQGDSAMYLCASSPVRERAKNIQYFGAGTRLSVL.

V is TRBV15 and J is TRBJ2-2; D is possibly TRBD1 (6 bases). This CDR3 has 16 amino acids. The V end lost 0 bases, the J end lost 3 bases, and 11 bases lay between the germline ends. CDR1 LNHNV and CDR2 YYDKDF come from the germline V gene (reference sequence). The CDR3 is CATSRDQRQDTGELFF. For the CDR3, the DNA is TGTGCCACCAGCAGAGATCAGCGACAGGACACCGGGGAGCTGTTTTTT. The complete variable domain, with remaining parts taken from reference TRBV15 and TRBJ2-2, reads DAMVIQNPRYQVTQFGKPVTLSCSQTLNHNVMYWYQQKSSQAPKLLFHYYDKDFNNEADTPDNFQSRRPNTSFCFLDIRSPGLGDTAMYLCATSRDQRQDTGELFFGEGSRLTVL.

The chain carries TRBV6-1 and TRBJ1-1, with D perhaps matching TRBD1 (6 bases). V was cut by 6 bases and J by 10 bases, with 18 bases left in between. CDR1 is MNHNS, CDR2 SASEGT, per germline. The CDR3 sequence is 13 residues long. CDR3 amino acids: CASRPTGKNGAFF. As DNA, the CDR3 is TGTGCCAGCAGGCCTACAGGGAAGAACGGAGCTTTCTTT.

The chain is built from TRBV9 and TRBJ2-7; the match to TRBD2 covers 9 bases. This CDR3 is built from 14 residues. V lost 3 bases and J lost 6; bases outside the gene matches: 7. In germline, CDR1 is SGDLS, CDR2 YYNGEE. In DNA, the CDR3 is TGTGCCAGCAGCGCCGGCATTAGCGGGAGCGAGCAGTACTTC. Encoded protein: CASSAGISGSEQYF.

The V call is TRBV19, the J call TRBJ1-5, with unresolved D. The germline gives CDR1 LNHDA, CDR2 SQIVND (reference sequence). Trimming pared 5 bases from V and 5 bases from J, leaving 10 bases between. There are 13 residues in the CDR3. The CDR3 spells CASSRGTDQPQHF. As DNA, the CDR3 is TGTGCCAGTAGTCGGGGTACAGATCAGCCCCAGCATTTT.

The chain carries TRBV30 and TRBJ1-4; D gene unclear. The CDR3 consists of 12 residues. Trimming took off 2 bases at V and 15 bases at J, with 16 bases between the two ends. The germline V gene encodes CDR1 GTSNPN and CDR2 SVGIG (reference sequence). The CDR3 loop is CAWSFAGGRVFF. For the CDR3, the DNA is TGTGCCTGGAGTTTTGCCGGAGGGCGGGTGTTTTTT.

V is TRBV9 and J is TRBJ2-1; weak D call: TRBD1 (6 bases). The germline gives CDR1 SGDLS, CDR2 YYNGEE. CDR3 length: 16 residues. V was trimmed by 4 bases and J by 0 bases, leaving 14 bases between them. CDR3 DNA sequence: TGTGCCAGCAGCCCCGACCCCAGGGGCTCCTACAATGAGCAGTTCTTC. Protein sequence: CASSPDPRGSYNEQFF. Supplemented by reference TRBV9 and TRBJ2-1, the full variable domain reads DSGVTQTPKHLITATGQRVTLRCSPRSGDLSVYWYQQSLDQGLQFLIQYYNGEERAKGNILERFSAQQFPDLHSELNLSSLELGDSALYFCASSPDPRGSYNEQFFGPGTRLTVL.

The chain links TRBV5-1 to TRBJ2-3; 11 bases match TRBD2. Per germline, CDR1 SGHRS and CDR2 YFSETQ. After removal of 3 bases from V and 3 bases from J, the junction contained 12 bases not matched to a gene. The CDR3 length is 18 residues. This CDR3 is CASSSGTISGGVTDTQYF. As DNA, the CDR3 is TGCGCCAGCAGCTCCGGAACGATTAGCGGGGGGGTAACAGATACGCAGTATTTT.

The CDR3 DNA reads TGTGCCAGCTCACCTTCATGGGGTTTCACTCGGGCTTTCTTT. Its translation is CASSPSWGFTRAFF. The V gene is TRBV18, the J gene TRBJ1-1; D uncertain. Germline CDR1 and CDR2: KGHSH and LQKENI. CDR3 length: 14 residues. The V end was cut by 3 bases, the J end by 11 bases, with 19 bases between.

V gene TRBV15 combines with J gene TRBJ2-3, with no clear D. CDR1 and CDR2 (germline): LNHNV, YYDKDF (reference sequence). This CDR3 has 12 residues. V was trimmed by 5 bases and J by 0 bases, leaving 3 bases between them. The CDR3 protein is CATSASTDTQYF. Here the CDR3 DNA reads TGTGCCACCAGCGCTAGCACAGATACGCAGTATTTT.

The rearrangement uses TRBV7-2 and TRBJ2-5, with 7 bases fitting TRBD1. The length of the CDR3 is 15 residues. CDR1 is SGHTA, CDR2 FQGNSA, per germline. J was trimmed by 8 bases and V by 1 base; bases with no gene match: 10. The CDR3 sequence: CASSLGGQAVVTQYF. The DNA for the CDR3 is TGTGCCAGCAGCTTAGGCGGACAGGCAGTGGTTACCCAGTACTTC.

The chain employs TRBV5-6 and TRBJ2-3; tentatively, D is TRBD2 (6 bases). This CDR3 region has 19 residues. Germline values: CDR1 SGHDT, CDR2 YYEEEE. V was shortened by 1 base and J by 2 bases, with 23 bases between the two germline ends. The CDR3 reads CASSLYGVGGKDNTDTQYF. The CDR3 DNA reads TGTGCCAGCAGCTTGTATGGAGTCGGGGGAAAGGATAACACAGATACGCAGTATTTT. The variable domain in full, with the rest retrieved from reference TRBV5-6 and TRBJ2-3, is DAGVTQSPTHLIKTRGQQVTLRCSPKSGHDTVSWYQQALGQGPQFIFQYYEEEERQRGNFPDRFSGHQFPNYSSELNVNALLLGDSALYLCASSLYGVGGKDNTDTQYFGPGTRLTVL.

The chain recombines TRBV29-1 with TRBJ1-1; D not resolved. The CDR3 is 12 residues long. Germline V lookup: CDR1 SQVTM, CDR2 ANQGSEA. Trimming took off 5 bases at V and 2 bases at J, with 9 bases between the two ends. CDR3 nucleotide sequence: TGCAGCGTTTTAAGAGGTAACACTGAAGCTTTCTTT. This codes for CSVLRGNTEAFF.

The J gene is TRBJ2-3, the V gene TRBV19; the match to TRBD2 covers 8 bases. V lost 8 bases to trimming and J lost 2 bases; unmatched junction nucleotides: 6. The length of the CDR3 is 14 residues. CDR1 is LNHDA and CDR2 is SQIVND in the germline V gene (reference sequence). In nucleotides, the CDR3 is TGTGCCAGTTGGGGGCGGGGGGACACAGATACGCAGTATTTT. Protein product: CASWGRGDTDTQYF.

V and J are TRBV5-1 and TRBJ1-1; 8 nucleotides line up with TRBD1. This CDR3 comprises 15 residues. V shed 4 bases, J shed 1 base, and the junction held 6 bases outside the gene matches. From germline, CDR1 is SGHRS and CDR2 YFSETQ. CDR3 amino acids: CASSTVGQGNTEAFF. The CDR3 coding sequence is TGCGCCAGCAGCACTGTCGGACAGGGGAACACTGAAGCTTTCTTT. Full variable domain (rest looked up from reference TRBV5-1 and TRBJ1-1): KAGVTQTPRYLIKTRGQQVTLSCSPISGHRSVSWYQQTPGQGLQFLFEYFSETQRNKGNFPGRFSGRQFSNSRSEMNVSTLELGDSALYLCASSTVGQGNTEAFFGQGTRLTVV.

This rearrangement joins TRBV6-5 to TRBJ2-1; the match to TRBD2 covers 10 bases. Germline values: CDR1 MNHEY, CDR2 SVGAGI. The trim removed 1 base at V and 7 bases at J, leaving 7 bases unmatched. The CDR3 contains 16 residues. This CDR3 is CASSYWVAGGINEQFF. As DNA, the CDR3 is TGTGCCAGCAGTTACTGGGTAGCGGGAGGTATAAATGAGCAGTTCTTC.

V gene TRBV5-6 combines with J gene TRBJ1-1; the D gene is possibly TRBD1 (5 bases). The CDR3 spans 16 residues. V was cut by 4 bases and J by 2 bases, with 18 bases left in between. Germline values: CDR1 SGHDT, CDR2 YYEEEE. The CDR3 nucleotides read TGTGCCAGCAGCAGACCACAGCGGGGCGGTAACACTGAAGCTTTCTTT. Translating gives CASSRPQRGGNTEAFF. Together with reference TRBV5-6 and TRBJ1-1, the CDR3 gives the full variable domain: DAGVTQSPTHLIKTRGQQVTLRCSPKSGHDTVSWYQQALGQGPQFIFQYYEEEERQRGNFPDRFSGHQFPNYSSELNVNALLLGDSALYLCASSRPQRGGNTEAFFGQGTRLTVV.

This clone was detected a few times. The chain has TRBV7-2 and TRBJ2-4; no clear D. V shed 5 bases and J shed 7 bases, with 15 bases lying between them. The V gene's germline CDR1 is SGHTA and CDR2 FQGNSA. The CDR3 consists of 14 residues. The CDR3 protein is CASSPTRGANIQYF. The CDR3 DNA reads as TGTGCCAGCAGCCCGACTCGCGGCGCGAACATTCAGTACTTC. Full variable domain (remainder filled in from reference TRBV7-2 and TRBJ2-4): GAGVSQSPSNKVTEKGKDVELRCDPISGHTALYWYRQSLGQGLEFLIYFQGNSAPDKSGLPSDRFSAERTGGSVSTLTIQRTQQEDSAVYLCASSPTRGANIQYFGAGTRLSVL.

V gene TRBV5-1 combines with J gene TRBJ2-3, with TRBD2 as a possible D gene (6 bases). Trimming left V 4 bases short and J 1 base short, with 13 bases between. The germline CDR1 and CDR2 sequences are SGHRS and YFSETQ. The CDR3 extends over 15 amino acids. In nucleotides, the CDR3 is TGCGCCAGCAGCCCAGCGGGTGCAGGCACAGATACGCAGTATTTT. Protein: CASSPAGAGTDTQYF.

This clone came up once. The V and J genes are TRBV14 and TRBJ2-7, with 8 bases matching TRBD1. Germline trimming cut 0 bases from V and 4 bases from J; bases unmatched to any gene: 5. The CDR3 covers 15 residues. CDR1 and CDR2 from the germline V gene are SGHDN and FVKESK. The CDR3 coding sequence is TGTGCCAGCAGCCAAGAAAGAGGACAGGGTTACGAGCAGTACTTC. It yields the protein CASSQERGQGYEQYF. The complete variable domain, with remaining parts taken from reference TRBV14 and TRBJ2-7, reads EAGVTQFPSHSVIEKGQTVTLRCDPISGHDNLYWYRRVMGKEIKFLLHFVKESKQDESGMPNNRFLAERTGGTYSTLKVQPAELEDSGVYFCASSQERGQGYEQYFGPGTRLTVT.

The chain couples TRBV19 to TRBJ2-1, with a weak D call TRBD1 (7 bases). Trimming left V 10 bases short and J 6 bases short, with 19 bases between. The CDR3 contains 14 residues. Germline loops: CDR1 LNHDA, CDR2 SQIVND (reference sequence). This CDR3 is CATGSTGRLNEQFF. The CDR3 nucleotides read TGTGCCACCGGATCGACAGGGAGGCTCAATGAGCAGTTCTTC.